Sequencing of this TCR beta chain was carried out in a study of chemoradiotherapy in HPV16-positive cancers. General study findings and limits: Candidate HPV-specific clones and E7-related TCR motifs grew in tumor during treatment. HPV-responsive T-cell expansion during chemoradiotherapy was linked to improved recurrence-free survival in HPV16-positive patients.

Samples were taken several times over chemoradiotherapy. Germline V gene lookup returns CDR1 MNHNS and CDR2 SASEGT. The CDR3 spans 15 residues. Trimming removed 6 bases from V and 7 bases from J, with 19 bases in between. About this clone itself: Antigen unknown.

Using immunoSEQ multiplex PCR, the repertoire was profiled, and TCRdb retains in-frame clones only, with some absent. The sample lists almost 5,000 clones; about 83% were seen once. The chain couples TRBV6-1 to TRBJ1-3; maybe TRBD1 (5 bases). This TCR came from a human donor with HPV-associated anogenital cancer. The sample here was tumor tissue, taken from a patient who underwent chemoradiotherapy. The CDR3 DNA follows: TGTGCCAGCAGCTTTGGCGATGGGGGGAGGAACACCATATATTTT. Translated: CASSFGDGGRNTIYF.